The 6 T cell receptor beta chains in this list originate from one sample, sequenced in a study of neoadjuvant anti-PD-1 for oral cavity cancer. Some clones are missing from TCRdb's copy, which holds only in-frame ones; the method was immunoSEQ multiplex PCR. Of some 33,000 clones in the sample, approximately 80% were seen once. Stated time point: after neoadjuvant nivolumab, at surgical resection. Source: PBMCs, taken after nivolumab (anti-PD-1) treatment. The receptors here all came from a person aged 35-79 years with oral cavity squamous cell carcinoma.

The rearrangement links TRBV7-6 to TRBJ1-2; no clear D. Trimming shortened V by 5 bases and J by 3 bases, and 28 bases separated the two germline ends. The CDR3 extends over 19 amino acids. Germline V gene lookup returns CDR1 SGHVS and CDR2 FNYEAQ. The CDR3 loop reads CASSTLRVITTVSDYGYTF. DNA of the CDR3: TGTGCCAGCAGCACCCTCCGGGTGATTACTACCGTTTCTGACTATGGCTACACCTTC.

The V and J genes are TRBV29-1 and TRBJ2-7; tentatively, D is TRBD1 (6 bases). The V gene lost 4 bases and the J gene lost 4 bases, with 17 bases spanning the gap. The V gene's germline CDR1 is SQVTM and CDR2 ANQGSEA. CDR3 length: 14 amino acids. CDR3 region: CSVVWDTEGYEQYF. The CDR3, as DNA: TGCAGCGTTGTGTGGGACACCGAGGGATACGAGCAGTACTTC.

This chain connects TRBV2 to TRBJ2-2; TRBD1 matches at 9 bases. This CDR3 has 15 amino acids. Germline V gene lookup returns CDR1 SNHLY and CDR2 FYNNEI. V was pared by 7 bases and J by 1 base, with 4 bases of the junction left unmatched. The CDR3, as DNA: TGTGCCAGCACGAAGGACAGGGGGAACACCGGGGAGCTGTTTTTT. Its protein product is CASTKDRGNTGELFF. The whole variable domain, remainder taken from reference TRBV2 and TRBJ2-2, is EPEVTQTPSHQVTQMGQEVILRCVPISNHLYFYWYRQILGQKVEFLVSFYNNEISEKSEIFDDQFSVERPDGSNFTLKIRSTKLEDSAMYFCASTKDRGNTGELFFGEGSRLTVL.

The chain combines TRBV15 with TRBJ1-6; D gene uncertain. Germline CDR1 and CDR2: LNHNV and YYDKDF (reference sequence). There are 15 residues in the CDR3. V dropped 6 bases and J dropped 0 bases, with 9 bases sitting between them. CDR3 region: CATREEGSYNSPLHF. In DNA, the CDR3 is TGTGCCACCAGGGAAGAGGGCTCCTATAATTCACCCCTCCACTTT. Together with reference TRBV15 and TRBJ1-6, the CDR3 gives the full variable domain: DAMVIQNPRYQVTQFGKPVTLSCSQTLNHNVMYWYQQKSSQAPKLLFHYYDKDFNNEADTPDNFQSRRPNTSFCFLDIRSPGLGDTAMYLCATREEGSYNSPLHFGNGTRLTVT.

This clone was seen only a few times. The V call is TRBV7-2, the J call TRBJ1-5; tentatively, D is TRBD1 (6 bases). From germline, CDR1 is SGHTA and CDR2 FQGNSA. Trimming removed 5 bases from V and 3 bases from J, with 14 bases in between. CDR3 length: 15 amino acids. The CDR3 is CASSQNRAINQPQHF. The CDR3 DNA follows: TGTGCCAGCAGCCAAAACAGGGCGATCAATCAGCCCCAGCATTTT.

The chain combines TRBV19 with TRBJ1-5; D not resolved. The length of the CDR3 is 14 residues. CDR1 LNHDA and CDR2 SQIVND come from the germline V gene (reference sequence). V lost 6 bases, J lost 7 bases, and 16 bases lay in between. CDR3 residues: CASSRHGKGQPQHF. CDR3 nucleotide sequence: TGTGCCAGTAGCAGACACGGCAAGGGCCAGCCCCAGCATTTT.